This section outlines one T cell receptor beta chain sequence together with its context. Deletions cut 6 bases from V and 5 bases from J, with 10 bases between. This CDR3 contains 12 residues. Per germline, CDR1 MGHDK and CDR2 SYGVNS. The source of the sample is a study of CD8 T cells in Susac syndrome. Random-hexamer reverse transcription was applied to 0.5 to 1 ug RNA. MiXCR, run by TCRdb on the immunoSEQ multiplex PCR reads, gives a single entry per CDR3 protein. Of 95,000 to 150,000 distinct CDR3 sequences in the sample, around 94% were seen once. TEMRA cells were FACS-enriched, and CD8+ and CD4+ T cells were isolated negatively.

This rearrangement joins TRBV25-1 to TRBJ2-5, with TRBD2 as a possible D gene (5 bases). This clonotype originated in a human donor with Susac syndrome. The sequencing input was CD8+ T cells from PBMCs. The CDR3 reads CASSPGMETQYF. Written as DNA, the CDR3 is TGTGCCAGCAGCCCCGGGATGGAGACCCAGTACTTC.